The next 22 T cell receptor beta chains were all read from a single sample in a study of blood T cells in healthy people across ages. Sample-barcoded 5' priming and a J-beta primer mix drove a second PCR of about 6 to 11 cycles. TCRdb re-called the 5' RACE reads through MiXCR, storing one row per CDR3 protein. The sample contains approximately 1.5 million distinct CDR3 sequences, 30% to 35% of which appear only once. The material sequenced was blood. Receptor source: a young woman in good health.

This clonotype was seen more than once but under ten times. This chain links TRBV11-1 with TRBJ2-3; the D call may be TRBD1 or TRBD2 (6 bases each). CDR1 and CDR2 (germline): SGHAT, FQDESV (reference sequence). V was pared by 10 bases and J by 4 bases, with 24 bases between. The CDR3 runs 16 residues. The CDR3 here is CANSPPEGDRADTQYF. The CDR3 DNA is TGTGCCAACAGTCCCCCGGAGGGGGATCGGGCAGATACGCAGTATTTT.

This clonotype was recorded only once. The chain joins TRBV30 to TRBJ2-7; possible D gene TRBD2, 6 bases. Trimming took off 4 bases at V and 6 bases at J, with 13 bases between the two ends. The V gene's germline CDR1 is GTSNPN and CDR2 SVGIG (reference sequence). The CDR3 runs 12 residues. DNA for the CDR3: TGTGCCTGGACTTCCCAGGGAGGCGAGCAGTACTTC. It yields the protein CAWTSQGGEQYF.

This clonotype occurred a few times. The genes are TRBV24-1 and TRBJ2-7; TRBD1 agrees at 8 bases. Germline trimming cut 4 bases from V and 5 bases from J; bases unmatched to any gene: 6. This CDR3 is built from 14 residues. CDR1 is KGHDR and CDR2 is SFDVKD in the germline V gene. The CDR3 DNA sequence: TGTGCCACCAGTGAATCGGGACAGGCCCACGAGCAGTACTTC. As protein: CATSESGQAHEQYF.

This rearrangement joins TRBV7-2 to TRBJ2-5, with D tentatively TRBD2 (6 bases). The J call may be wrong; the DNA end is better matched by TRBJ2-7. Germline CDR1 SGHTA, CDR2 FQGNSA. The CDR3 loop spans 13 amino acids. The CDR3 DNA is TGTGCCAGCAGCTCATTAACTAGCAGCGAGCAGTACTTC. Amino acid sequence: CASSSLTSSEQYF.

This clonotype was recorded a few times. V and J are TRBV6-1 and TRBJ2-5, with D tentatively TRBD2 (5 bases). The end of the DNA fits TRBJ2-7 better, so the J call may be wrong. The length of the CDR3 is 11 residues. Looked up from germline, CDR1 is MNHNS and CDR2 is SASEGT. CDR3 amino acids: CASLQEDEQYF. CDR3 bases: TGTGCCAGCCTGCAGGAGGACGAGCAGTACTTC.

This clonotype was recorded at least ten times. The chain has TRBV9 and TRBJ2-7, with D possibly called TRBD1 or TRBD2 (5 bases each). Trimming took 0 bases from V and 5 from J, leaving 9 bases between them. The germline CDR1 and CDR2 sequences are SGDLS and YYNGEE. This CDR3 is 13 amino acids long. CDR3 coding DNA: TGTGCCAGCAGCGTAGGGTTGGGGGACGAGCAGTACTTC. Amino acid sequence: CASSVGLGDEQYF.

In regard to this clonotype: The junction differs from germline at one of its ends, possibly a read error. This chain joins TRBV20-1 and TRBJ2-7, with D hard to call. This CDR3 is built from 12 residues. Germline V gene sequence: CDR1 DFQATT, CDR2 SNEGSKA (reference sequence). CDR3 amino acids: CSARGQTYGQYF. The CDR3 DNA reads TGCAGTGCTAGAGGTCAGACCTACGGGCAGTACTTC.

This clonotype was seen a handful of times. The rearrangement uses TRBV7-8 and TRBJ2-5, with TRBD2 matching over 9 bases. Germline values: CDR1 SGHVS, CDR2 FQNEAQ. This CDR3 comprises 14 residues. The V gene end was trimmed by 3 bases and the J gene end by 6 bases; junction bases not matched to a gene: 5. Here the CDR3 reads CASSFPSGVKTQYF. As DNA, the CDR3 is TGTGCCAGCAGCTTCCCTAGCGGGGTTAAGACCCAGTACTTC.

This clonotype was recorded many times. The V gene is TRBV6-6, the J gene TRBJ1-1; D gene ambiguous. The CDR3 totals 14 residues. The germline gives CDR1 MNHNY, CDR2 SVGAGI (reference sequence). Trimming took 6 bases from V and 0 from J, leaving 11 bases between them. Written as DNA, the CDR3 is TGTGCCAGCAGGAAAGAAATCCTGAACACTGAAGCTTTCTTT. It specifies CASRKEILNTEAFF.

This clonotype was counted only a few times. V usage is TRBV7-9 and J usage is TRBJ2-5, with 7 bases fitting TRBD2. Germline CDR1 SEHNR, CDR2 FQNEAQ (reference sequence). Germline trimming cut 1 base from V and 6 bases from J; bases unmatched to any gene: 5. The CDR3 runs to 14 residues. The CDR3 nucleotides are TGTGCCAGCAGCTTAGATCGGGGAGGGAAGACCCAGTACTTC. It encodes CASSLDRGGKTQYF.

The J gene is TRBJ2-1, the V gene TRBV20-1; 10 positions agree with TRBD2. Germline trimming cut 3 bases from V and 4 bases from J; bases unmatched to any gene: 6. Germline V gives CDR1 DFQATT, CDR2 SNEGSKA (reference sequence). The CDR3 has 15 residues. CDR3 loop: CSARKREGLYNEQFF. In nucleotides, the CDR3 is TGCAGTGCTAGGAAGCGGGAGGGCCTATACAATGAGCAGTTCTTC.

This chain joins TRBV29-1 and TRBJ1-2; D is perhaps TRBD1 (6 bases). Trimming removed 2 bases from V and 0 bases from J, with 19 bases in between. There are 17 residues in the CDR3. From germline, CDR1 is SQVTM and CDR2 ANQGSEA. CDR3 sequence reads: CSVENRGGRGTNYGYTF. The DNA for the CDR3 is TGCAGCGTTGAAAATCGGGGAGGCAGGGGCACTAACTATGGCTACACCTTC.

The chain couples TRBV20-1 to TRBJ2-3; possibly TRBD2 for D (5 bases). CDR1 DFQATT and CDR2 SNEGSKA come from the germline V gene (reference sequence). V lost 4 bases and J lost 2, with 13 bases in between. The CDR3 is 14 residues long. In nucleotides, the CDR3 is TGCAGTGCTATGACACCAGCGGACACAGATACGCAGTATTTT. It translates to CSAMTPADTDTQYF.

V usage is TRBV18 and J usage is TRBJ2-7; either TRBD1 or TRBD2 may fit D (7 bases each). This CDR3 region has 14 residues. V was trimmed by 3 bases and J by 4 bases, leaving 13 bases between them. Germline V gives CDR1 KGHSH, CDR2 LQKENI. The CDR3, as DNA: TGTGCCAGCTCACCGGGAGGGGGCAAGTACGAGCAGTACTTC. Its protein is CASSPGGGKYEQYF. The complete variable domain, with remaining parts taken from reference TRBV18 and TRBJ2-7, reads NAGVMQNPRHLVRRRGQEARLRCSPMKGHSHVYWYRQLPEEGLKFMVYLQKENIIDESGMPKERFSAEFPKEGPSILRIQQVVRGDSAAYFCASSPGGGKYEQYFGPGTRLTVT.

This clonotype was seen a handful of times. The chain combines TRBV15 with TRBJ2-5, with D tentatively TRBD2 (5 bases). V was clipped by 2 bases and J by 5 bases, with 12 bases between them. Germline CDR1 reads LNHNV; CDR2 reads YYDKDF (reference sequence). The CDR3 runs 14 residues. CDR3 DNA: TGTGCCACCAGCAGAAGAGACTCGGGGGAGACCCAGTACTTC. This codes for CATSRRDSGETQYF.

The chain joins TRBV20-1 to TRBJ1-2; D gene uncertain. This CDR3 spans 12 amino acids. V was cut by 5 bases and J by 1 base, with 8 bases left in between. CDR1 and CDR2 (germline): DFQATT, SNEGSKA (reference sequence). DNA for the CDR3: TGCAGTGCTCCGGGGTTTAACTATGGCTACACCTTC. It encodes CSAPGFNYGYTF.

A few counts support this clonotype. This sequence joins TRBV12-3 or TRBV12-4 and TRBJ2-1, with 8 bases that match TRBD1. This CDR3 has 18 residues. J gave up 2 bases and V 6 bases, and 15 bases lay outside the gene matches. CDR3 amino acids: CASRGTGVTRAPYNEQFF. CDR3 nucleotides: TGTGCCAGCAGGGGGACAGGAGTTACCAGAGCCCCCTACAATGAGCAGTTCTTC.

This chain joins TRBV11-3 and TRBJ2-1; D is uncertain. V was shortened by 6 bases and J by 4 bases, with 10 bases between the two germline ends. The CDR3 is 13 residues long. CDR1 SGHNT and CDR2 YENEEA come from the germline V gene. CDR3 in amino acids: CASSITGYNEQFF. CDR3 bases: TGTGCCAGCAGTATAACGGGTTACAATGAGCAGTTCTTC.

The chain carries TRBV27 and TRBJ2-1, with 8 bases lining up with TRBD2. Per the germline V gene, CDR1 is MNHEY and CDR2 is SMNVEV (reference sequence). V lost 5 bases and J lost 5; bases outside the gene matches: 5. The CDR3 spans 14 residues. For the CDR3, the DNA is TGTGCCAGCAGTCACGGGACTAGAGACAATGAGCAGTTCTTC. Its translation: CASSHGTRDNEQFF.

The chain carries TRBV5-1 and TRBJ1-1, with D hard to call. CDR1 SGHRS and CDR2 YFSETQ come from the germline V gene. The CDR3 is 14 amino acids. V shed 2 bases and J shed 3 bases, with 11 bases lying between them. CDR3 amino acids: CASSFGVLDTEAFF. CDR3 nucleotides: TGCGCCAGCAGCTTCGGGGTCCTAGACACTGAAGCTTTCTTT.

The chain recombines TRBV20-1 with TRBJ2-5; D tentatively reads TRBD1 or TRBD2 (6 bases each). Between the trimmed V and J ends, which lost 6 bases and 6 bases, there was a span of 20 bases. The CDR3 length is 14 residues. The germline CDR1 and CDR2 sequences are DFQATT and SNEGSKA (reference sequence). CDR3 loop: CSARGGARGQTQYF. The CDR3 DNA reads as TGCAGTGCGAGGGGCGGGGCCCGGGGGCAGACCCAGTACTTC.

The chain recombines TRBV2 with TRBJ1-6; D is perhaps TRBD1 (5 bases). The CDR3 runs 15 residues. V lost 3 bases and J 6 bases, leaving 12 bases between the germline ends. Per germline, CDR1 SNHLY and CDR2 FYNNEI. CDR3 sequence reads: CASSESGTANSPLHF. The CDR3, as DNA: TGTGCCAGCAGTGAGTCCGGGACGGCTAATTCACCCCTCCACTTT.